One T cell receptor beta chain is described in this entry. Its antigen is not identified. These data belong to a study of a mutant IDH1 vaccine in newly diagnosed glioma. About the research overall: Mean patient age was about 44 years; 62.5% were male and roughly 38% female. The therapy given earlier, which was standard therapy, consisted of radiotherapy, temozolomide, or both, and most of the patients received both. Points from the study as a whole: Vaccination induced immune responses in about 92% of patients.

Indicated time point: baseline, week 1 (first vaccination visit). Treatment here: pre-vaccination baseline after standard-of-care therapy. The donors had new WHO grade 3 or 4 astrocytomas; these were IDH1-mutant and ATRX-lost. The table came from immunoSEQ multiplex PCR; TCRdb's copy has only in-frame clones and leaves some out. The table shows over 25,000 clones, with approximately 86% occurring only once. This sequence was found in a woman aged 40 to 55 with glioma. The specimen comprised PBMCs, sampled from a glioma patient treated with radiotherapy, temozolomide or both.

The CDR3 loop reads CASSIRTQETQYF. In DNA form, the CDR3 reads TGTGCCAGCAGTATCCGGACCCAAGAGACCCAGTACTTC. The gene calls are TRBV6-6 and TRBJ2-5; no firm D call. The germline V gene has CDR1 MNHNY and CDR2 SVGAGI (reference sequence). The V end lost 5 bases, the J end lost 1 base, and 8 bases lay between the germline ends. The CDR3 extends over 13 amino acids.